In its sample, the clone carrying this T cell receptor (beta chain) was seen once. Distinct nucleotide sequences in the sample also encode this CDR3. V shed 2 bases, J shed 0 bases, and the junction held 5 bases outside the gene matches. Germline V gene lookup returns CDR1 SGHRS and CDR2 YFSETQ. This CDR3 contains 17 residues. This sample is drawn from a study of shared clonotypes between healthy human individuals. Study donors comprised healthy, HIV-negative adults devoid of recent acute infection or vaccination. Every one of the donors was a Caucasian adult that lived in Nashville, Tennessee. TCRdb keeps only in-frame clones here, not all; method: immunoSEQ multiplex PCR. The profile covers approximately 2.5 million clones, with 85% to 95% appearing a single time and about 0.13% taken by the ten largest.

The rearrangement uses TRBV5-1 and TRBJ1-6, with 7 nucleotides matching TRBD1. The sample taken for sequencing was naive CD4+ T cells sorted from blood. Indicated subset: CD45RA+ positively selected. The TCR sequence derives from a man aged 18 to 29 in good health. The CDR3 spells CASSLGGLSSYNSPLHF. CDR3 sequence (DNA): TGCGCCAGCAGCTTAGGGGGCCTGAGCTCCTATAATTCACCCCTCCACTTT.